This passage covers 6 T cell receptor beta chains from one sample sequenced in a study of T cell responses to AZD1222 COVID-19 vaccine. Libraries were prepared by immunoSEQ multiplex PCR; TCRdb keeps only in-frame clonotypes and omits some of them. The sample holds about 110,000 clones; 70% to 90% are singletons and the top ten take under 20%. The starting material was peripheral blood, obtained on day 0 of AZD1222 vaccination. The receptor set was obtained from an adult in good health.

This clone came up a few times. The genes are TRBV11-2 and TRBJ1-3; D remains ambiguous. Germline CDR1 reads SGHAT; CDR2 reads FQNNGV. Deletions cut 1 base from V and 4 bases from J, with 11 bases between. The CDR3 runs to 15 residues. The chain's CDR3 is CASSLGTARGNTIYF. In DNA, the CDR3 is TGTGCCAGCAGCTTAGGGACGGCCCGAGGAAACACCATATATTTT.

This clone was counted once. The chain carries TRBV7-9 and TRBJ2-5, with 12 positions matching TRBD2. The CDR3 sequence is 18 residues long. Trimming removed 0 bases from V and 4 bases from J; junction bases left unmatched: 9. Germline CDR1 and CDR2: SEHNR and FQNEAQ (reference sequence). The CDR3 region is CASSLAPGLAGIGETQYF. CDR3 nucleotide sequence: TGTGCCAGCAGCTTAGCCCCAGGACTAGCGGGAATTGGAGAGACCCAGTACTTC.

The CDR3 region has the DNA TGTGCCATCAGTGGGGGGCCTCCCGATACGCAGTATTTT. Translating it yields CAISGGPPDTQYF. The chain recombines TRBV10-3 with TRBJ2-3; D perhaps matches TRBD1 (6 bases). The CDR3 has 13 residues. Per germline, CDR1 ENHRY and CDR2 SYGVKD. V was pared by 4 bases and J by 6 bases, with 11 bases between.

As DNA, the CDR3 is TGTGCCAGCAGTCTTAACGGACGGACCCGAGGCTCTGGGGCCAACGTCCTGACTTTC. It specifies CASSLNGRTRGSGANVLTF. The chain recombines TRBV27 with TRBJ2-6, with D hard to call. Deletions cut 5 bases from V and 0 bases from J, with 20 bases between. CDR1 and CDR2 from the germline V gene are MNHEY and SMNVEV (reference sequence). This CDR3 has 19 amino acids.

V is TRBV7-6 and J is TRBJ2-7, with TRBD2 matching 7 bases. V was clipped by 1 base and J by 2 bases; unmatched bases: 5. The germline V gene encodes CDR1 SGHVS and CDR2 FNYEAQ. The CDR3 is 15 residues long. The DNA of the CDR3 is TGTGCCAGCAGCTTAGGGTCAGGGAGGGCCTACGAGCAGTACTTC. This sequence encodes CASSLGSGRAYEQYF.

This chain's CDR3 is CASMTSDAAHLNYGYTF. The CDR3 DNA reads TGTGCCAGTATGACAAGCGACGCCGCTCACTTAAACTATGGCTACACCTTC. The V call is TRBV19, the J call TRBJ1-2; D unclear. This CDR3 comprises 17 residues. V lost 7 bases to trimming and J lost 2 bases, with 23 bases between them. The germline V gene has CDR1 LNHDA and CDR2 SQIVND (reference sequence).